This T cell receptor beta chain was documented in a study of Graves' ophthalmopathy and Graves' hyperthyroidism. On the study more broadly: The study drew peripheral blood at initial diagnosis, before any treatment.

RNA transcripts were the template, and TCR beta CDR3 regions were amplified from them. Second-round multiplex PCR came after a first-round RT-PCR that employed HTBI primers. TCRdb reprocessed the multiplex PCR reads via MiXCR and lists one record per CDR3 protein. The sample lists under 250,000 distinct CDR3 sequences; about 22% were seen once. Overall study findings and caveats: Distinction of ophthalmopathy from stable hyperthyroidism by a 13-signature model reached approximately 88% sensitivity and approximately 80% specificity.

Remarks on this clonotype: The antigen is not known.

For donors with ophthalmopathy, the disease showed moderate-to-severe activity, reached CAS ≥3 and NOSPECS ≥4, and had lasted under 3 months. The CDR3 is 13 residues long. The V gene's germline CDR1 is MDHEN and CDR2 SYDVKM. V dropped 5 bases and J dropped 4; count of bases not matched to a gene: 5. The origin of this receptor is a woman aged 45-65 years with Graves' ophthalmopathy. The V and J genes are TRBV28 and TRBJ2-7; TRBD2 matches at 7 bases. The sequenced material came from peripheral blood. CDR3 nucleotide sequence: TGTGCCAGCAGTGGGGGGGTGGGTTACGAGCAGTACTTC. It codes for CASSGGVGYEQYF.